The 24 T cell receptor beta chains in this list originate from one sample, sequenced in a study of sequential checkpoint blockade in melanoma. Treatment in this sample: randomized to nivolumab then ipilimumab (arm A) or the reverse (arm B). Data came from immunoSEQ multiplex PCR; TCRdb stores just in-frame clones and leaves some out. The sample shows more than 35,000 clones, more than 70% of them seen only once. The sequenced sample was CD8+ T cells sorted from blood (inferred from file names), obtained from a patient given nivolumab and ipilimumab in sequence. These receptors originate from a human donor with melanoma.

This chain uses TRBV13 with TRBJ2-5; D perhaps matches TRBD1 (5 bases). The CDR3 loop spans 15 amino acids. Trimming removed 1 base from V and 5 bases from J, with 14 bases in between. CDR1 is PRHDT and CDR2 is FYEKMQ in the germline V gene (reference sequence). DNA for the CDR3: TGTGCCAGCAGCTTAGATCGACAGTTTCGGGAGACCCAGTACTTC. This sequence encodes CASSLDRQFRETQYF.

The chain combines TRBV7-6 with TRBJ1-5, with D unclear. Per the germline V gene, CDR1 is SGHVS and CDR2 is FNYEAQ. V lost 5 bases and J 5 bases, leaving 13 bases between the germline ends. CDR3 length equals 14 residues. For the CDR3, the DNA is TGTGCCAGCAGCGCCGCCAGGAACGATCAGCCCCAGCATTTT. Its translation is CASSAARNDQPQHF.

This rearrangement joins TRBV5-6 to TRBJ1-6; 7 nucleotides agree with TRBD1. With 0 bases clipped from V and 9 bases from J, the junction kept 6 bases outside the gene matches. The CDR3 has 15 residues. Germline V lookup: CDR1 SGHDT, CDR2 YYEEEE. CDR3 DNA sequence: TGTGCCAGCAGCTTGGGACAGGGTGTAGGTTCACCCCTCCACTTT. Amino acids: CASSLGQGVGSPLHF.

The chain is built from TRBV5-6 and TRBJ2-7, with D possibly TRBD1 on 5 matching bases. CDR3 length equals 13 residues. Germline CDR1 reads SGHDT; CDR2 reads YYEEEE. V dropped 0 bases and J dropped 5 bases, with 9 bases sitting between them. The CDR3 sequence is CASSLGVGDEQYF. CDR3 bases: TGTGCCAGCAGCTTGGGGGTAGGGGACGAGCAGTACTTC.

The chain uses TRBV5-8 and TRBJ2-1; 9 nucleotides agree with TRBD2. The CDR3 is 19 residues long. Germline CDR1 reads SGHTS; CDR2 reads YDEGEE. Trimming took 0 bases from V and 7 from J; bases not matched to a gene: 17. The CDR3 spells CASSLVWLLAGGPVNEQFF. The CDR3 nucleotides are TGTGCCAGCAGCTTGGTGTGGTTACTGGCGGGAGGGCCTGTGAATGAGCAGTTCTTC.

This chain uses TRBV6-1 with TRBJ1-2, with 9 bases identical to TRBD1. The CDR3 sequence is 14 residues long. The ends lost 3 bases at V and 7 bases at J; junction bases unmatched: 6. Germline V gives CDR1 MNHNS, CDR2 SASEGT. The DNA for the CDR3 is TGTGCCAGCAGTGATATTGGGACAGGGTTTGGCTACACCTTC. Translation: CASSDIGTGFGYTF.

Concerning this clone: Compared with germline, one end of the junction differs, possibly owing to a read error. The rearrangement links TRBV30 to TRBJ2-1, with 8 bases identical to TRBD2. The CDR3 runs 13 residues. Germline CDR1 reads GTSNPN; CDR2 reads SVGIG (reference sequence). The CDR3 region has the DNA TGTGCCTGGAGTGTCACGGGAGGGTCGGAGCTAATCTTC. Translation: CAWSVTGGSELIF.

This clone was found once. DNA of the CDR3: TGTGCCAGCAGTAATCAGGGCTACAATGAGCAGTTCTTC. It yields the protein CASSNQGYNEQFF. This chain links TRBV6-6 with TRBJ2-1, with D possibly matching TRBD1 (5 bases). Per germline, CDR1 MNHNY and CDR2 SVGAGI (reference sequence). Trimming took off 5 bases at V and 3 bases at J, with 8 bases between the two ends. The CDR3 has 13 residues.

V and J are TRBV28 and TRBJ2-5; the match to TRBD2 covers 13 bases. Germline-derived CDR1 and CDR2 are MDHEN and SYDVKM. V shed 6 bases and J 4 bases; nucleotides not matched to a gene: 8. This CDR3 spans 16 amino acids. This CDR3 is CASSPLTSGRGETQYF. The DNA of the CDR3 is TGTGCCAGCAGCCCTTTAACTAGCGGGAGGGGAGAGACCCAGTACTTC.

This clone was recorded only once. This rearrangement joins TRBV9 to TRBJ1-4; D not resolved. Trimming removed 0 bases at V and 7 bases at J, with 10 bases between. The CDR3 length is 14 residues. In germline, CDR1 is SGDLS, CDR2 YYNGEE. CDR3 sequence: CASSVGWAGEKLFF. DNA for the CDR3: TGTGCCAGCAGCGTAGGCTGGGCCGGTGAAAAACTGTTTTTT.

This rearrangement joins TRBV7-9 to TRBJ2-1, with D perhaps TRBD2 (5 bases). CDR3 length: 14 residues. Looked up from germline, CDR1 is SEHNR and CDR2 is FQNEAQ (reference sequence). Trimming removed 1 base from V and 8 bases from J, with 12 bases in between. CDR3 amino acids: CASSLDPGWDEQFF. Written as DNA, the CDR3 is TGTGCCAGCAGCTTAGATCCGGGGTGGGATGAGCAGTTCTTC.

The chain recombines TRBV30 with TRBJ1-1; no clear D. V lost 5 bases and J lost 12, with 16 bases in between. CDR3 length equals 11 residues. In germline, CDR1 is GTSNPN, CDR2 SVGIG (reference sequence). CDR3 nucleotides: TGTGCCTGGGGTGCCCCGGAGATGACTTTCTTT. Encoded protein: CAWGAPEMTFF.

This chain links TRBV12-5 with TRBJ2-7, with 11 bases matching TRBD2. The CDR3 has 16 amino acids. Per the germline V gene, CDR1 is LGHNT and CDR2 is FRNRAP. V was pared by 1 base and J by 1 base, with 3 bases of the junction left unmatched. CDR3 loop: CASGLDTSGGSYEQYF. In nucleotides, the CDR3 is TGTGCTAGTGGTTTGGATACTAGCGGGGGATCCTACGAGCAGTACTTC.

The chain employs TRBV7-3 and TRBJ2-7, with a possible D match to TRBD1 (6 bases). Trimming removed 5 bases at V and 5 bases at J, with 16 bases between. The germline V gene encodes CDR1 SGHTA and CDR2 FQGTGA. CDR3 length: 14 residues. CDR3 bases: TGTGCCAGCAGCCCCCTGGACAGACTCAACGAGCAGTACGTC. Encoded protein: CASSPLDRLNEQYV.

The chain recombines TRBV7-8 with TRBJ1-5; tentative D call: TRBD1 (6 bases). Germline V lookup: CDR1 SGHVS, CDR2 FQNEAQ. Trimming cost V 2 bases and J 3 bases, with 11 bases left between them. This CDR3 contains 15 residues. The CDR3 region has the DNA TGTGCCAGCAGCTTATATCCAGGGGTCAATCAGCCCCAGCATTTT. Protein product: CASSLYPGVNQPQHF. The full variable domain, in which reference TRBV7-8 and TRBJ1-5 provide the parts outside the CDR3, is GAGVSQSPRYKVAKRGQDVALRCDPISGHVSLFWYQQALGQGPEFLTYFQNEAQLDKSGLPSDRFFAERPEGSVSTLKIQRTQQEDSAVYLCASSLYPGVNQPQHFGDGTRLSIL.

The CDR3 reads CASSLGATNTGELFF. In DNA, the CDR3 is TGTGCCAGCAGCTTAGGGGCCACGAACACCGGGGAGCTGTTTTTT. The genes are TRBV7-6 and TRBJ2-2, with D hard to call. The CDR3 has 15 residues. The germline V gene has CDR1 SGHVS and CDR2 FNYEAQ. Trimming removed 1 base at V and 0 bases at J, with 6 bases between. Complete variable domain (other parts from reference TRBV7-6 and TRBJ2-2): GAGVSQSPRYKVTKRGQDVALRCDPISGHVSLYWYRQALGQGPEFLTYFNYEAQQDKSGLPNDRFSAERPEGSISTLTIQRTEQRDSAMYRCASSLGATNTGELFFGEGSRLTVL.

The chain combines TRBV4-2 with TRBJ2-7; D unclear. Germline assignment: CDR1 LGHNA and CDR2 YNFKEQ. The CDR3 loop spans 14 amino acids. Trimming removed 0 bases at V and 3 bases at J, with 9 bases between. CDR3 amino acids: CASSQEVQNYEQYV. In DNA form, the CDR3 reads TGTGCCAGCAGCCAAGAGGTTCAGAACTACGAGCAGTACGTC.

This clone was seen only a few times. This sequence joins TRBV19 and TRBJ2-7; D may be TRBD1 (6 bases). V was trimmed by 3 bases and J by 4 bases, leaving 16 bases between them. The CDR3 loop spans 15 amino acids. In germline, CDR1 is LNHDA, CDR2 SQIVND (reference sequence). The CDR3 nucleotides read TGTGCCAGTAGTATTTCGGGGACAATCTCTTACGAGCAGTACTTC. Translating it yields CASSISGTISYEQYF.

The chain links TRBV30 to TRBJ2-1; TRBD1 might be the D (6 bases). Trimming cost V 2 bases and J 7 bases, with 12 bases left between them. The CDR3 is 13 amino acids. Germline lookup yields CDR1 GTSNPN and CDR2 SVGIG (reference sequence). The CDR3 DNA is TGTGCCTGGAGTTGGGCTAGGGGGAATGAGCAGTTCTTC. It yields the protein CAWSWARGNEQFF.

On this clone itself: The sample contains more than one DNA sequence encoding this CDR3. This rearrangement joins TRBV15 to TRBJ2-1; 8 nucleotides agree with TRBD2. Germline assignment: CDR1 LNHNV and CDR2 YYDKDF (reference sequence). This CDR3 is built from 15 residues. The V segment lost 3 bases and the J segment 3 bases; nucleotides outside the gene matches: 4. The CDR3 loop reads CATSRRRGGYNEQFF. The CDR3 nucleotides are TGTGCCACCAGCAGGAGACGGGGGGGCTACAATGAGCAGTTCTTC.

The CDR3 reads CASSSEYGGTDTQYF. DNA for the CDR3: TGTGCCAGCAGTTCGGAATACGGGGGAACAGATACGCAGTATTTT. The chain uses TRBV27 and TRBJ2-3, with a possible D match to TRBD2 (6 bases). This CDR3 has 15 amino acids. V shed 4 bases and J shed 3 bases, with 14 bases lying between them. Germline values: CDR1 MNHEY, CDR2 SMNVEV (reference sequence).

V is TRBV13 and J is TRBJ1-1; D is unresolved. CDR1 and CDR2 (germline): PRHDT, FYEKMQ (reference sequence). The V end was cut by 5 bases, the J end by 1 base, with 17 bases between. CDR3 length equals 16 residues. As DNA, the CDR3 is TGTGCCAGCAGCATCGGCTCGTTGGGCAGGAACACTGAAGCTTTCTTT. This sequence encodes CASSIGSLGRNTEAFF. Based on the CDR3 plus reference TRBV13 and TRBJ1-1, the full variable domain is AAGVIQSPRHLIKEKRETATLKCYPIPRHDTVYWYQQGPGQDPQFLISFYEKMQSDKGSIPDRFSAQQFSDYHSELNMSSLELGDSALYFCASSIGSLGRNTEAFFGQGTRLTVV.

The rearrangement links TRBV7-6 to TRBJ2-1; the match to TRBD2 covers 10 bases. The V gene end was trimmed by 1 base and the J gene end by 6 bases; junction bases not matched to a gene: 6. The CDR3 spans 16 residues. Per germline, CDR1 SGHVS and CDR2 FNYEAQ. DNA for the CDR3: TGTGCCAGCAGCTTAGAGCCTAGCGGGAGAATCAATGAGCAGTTCTTC. Translating it yields CASSLEPSGRINEQFF. The whole variable domain, filled in from reference TRBV7-6 and TRBJ2-1, reads GAGVSQSPRYKVTKRGQDVALRCDPISGHVSLYWYRQALGQGPEFLTYFNYEAQQDKSGLPNDRFSAERPEGSISTLTIQRTEQRDSAMYRCASSLEPSGRINEQFFGPGTRLTVL.

This chain uses TRBV27 with TRBJ1-1, with 7 bases aligning to TRBD1. The V and J ends lost 6 bases and 1 base, in that order; junction bases with no gene match: 5. Looked up from germline, CDR1 is MNHEY and CDR2 is SMNVEV (reference sequence). The CDR3 totals 14 residues. The DNA for the CDR3 is TGTGCCAGCAGCCTCGGGACAGCGAACACTGAAGCTTTCTTT. Residues: CASSLGTANTEAFF.